This T cell receptor beta chain was identified during a study of blood T cell repertoires in COVID-19. Turning to the study itself: From the United States, Italy and Spain came samples of acute and convalescent COVID-19. The analysed material was cDNA or gDNA that came from T cells, B-cell-depleted T cells, or PBMCs.

Original handling: The assay estimated nucleated cells by amplifying reference gene primers. Assay used: immunoSEQ multiplex PCR; TCRdb lists only in-frame clones, some missing. D and trimming come from the DNA, and the V and J calls and clone size come from that table. Counted here are around 130,000 clones, 84% occurring once; the ten biggest clones make up about 17%. This clone was seen more than once but under ten times. This CDR3 spans 14 amino acids. V was cut by 4 bases and J by 0 bases, with 11 bases left in between. Germline loops: CDR1 SGHRS, CDR2 YFSETQ. The TCR originated in a woman aged 80 or older with acute or convalescent COVID-19. Sequenced sample: peripheral blood. The J gene is TRBJ2-7, the V gene TRBV5-1, with a tentative D call TRBD1 (5 bases). The CDR3 DNA is TGCGCCAGCAGCCCAACACAGGACTCCTACGAGCAGTACTTC. Translated: CASSPTQDSYEQYF.